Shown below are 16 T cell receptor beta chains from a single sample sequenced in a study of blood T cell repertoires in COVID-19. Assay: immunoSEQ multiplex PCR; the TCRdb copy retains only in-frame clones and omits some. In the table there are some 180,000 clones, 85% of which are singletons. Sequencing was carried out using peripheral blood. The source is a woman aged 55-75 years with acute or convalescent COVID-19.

CDR3 in DNA: TGCGCCAGCAGCTCTTATTGGGGGGTCTCCTACGAGCAGTACTTC. It codes for CASSSYWGVSYEQYF. The rearrangement uses TRBV5-1 and TRBJ2-7, with a possible D match to TRBD2 (6 bases). Per germline, CDR1 SGHRS and CDR2 YFSETQ. V was clipped by 3 bases and J by 0 bases, with 13 bases between them. This CDR3 spans 15 amino acids.

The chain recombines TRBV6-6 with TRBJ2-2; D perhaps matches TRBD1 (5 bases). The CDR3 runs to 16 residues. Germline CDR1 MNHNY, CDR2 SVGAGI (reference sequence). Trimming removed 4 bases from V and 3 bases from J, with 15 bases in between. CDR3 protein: CASSSSIDSYTGELFF. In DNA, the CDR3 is TGTGCCAGCAGTTCGTCTATAGACAGTTACACCGGGGAGCTGTTTTTT.

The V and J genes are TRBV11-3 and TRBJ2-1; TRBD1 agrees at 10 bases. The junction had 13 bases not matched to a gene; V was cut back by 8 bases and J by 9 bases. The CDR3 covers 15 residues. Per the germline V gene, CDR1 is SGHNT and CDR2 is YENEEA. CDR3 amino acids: CASHWGTGDLSEQFF. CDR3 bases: TGTGCCAGCCATTGGGGGACAGGGGATTTGAGTGAGCAGTTCTTC.

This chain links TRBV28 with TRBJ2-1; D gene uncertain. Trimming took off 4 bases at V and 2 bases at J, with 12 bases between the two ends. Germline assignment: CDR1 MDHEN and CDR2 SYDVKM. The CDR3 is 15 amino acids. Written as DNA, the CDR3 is TGTGCCAGCAGTTGGGCCCCACGAGCCTACAATGAGCAGTTCTTC. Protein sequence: CASSWAPRAYNEQFF.

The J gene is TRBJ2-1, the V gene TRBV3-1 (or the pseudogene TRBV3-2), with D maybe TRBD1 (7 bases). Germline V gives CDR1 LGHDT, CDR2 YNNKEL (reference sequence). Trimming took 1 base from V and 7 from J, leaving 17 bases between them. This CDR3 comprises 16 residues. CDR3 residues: CASSQGFSRGENEQFF. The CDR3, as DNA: TGTGCCAGCAGCCAAGGGTTTAGCAGGGGGGAGAATGAGCAGTTCTTC.

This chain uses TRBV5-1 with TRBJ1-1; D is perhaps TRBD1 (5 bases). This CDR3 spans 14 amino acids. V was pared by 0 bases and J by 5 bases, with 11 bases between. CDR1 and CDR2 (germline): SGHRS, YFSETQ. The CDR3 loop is CASSLAGGETEAFF. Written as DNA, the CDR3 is TGCGCCAGCAGCTTGGCCGGGGGAGAAACTGAAGCTTTCTTT.

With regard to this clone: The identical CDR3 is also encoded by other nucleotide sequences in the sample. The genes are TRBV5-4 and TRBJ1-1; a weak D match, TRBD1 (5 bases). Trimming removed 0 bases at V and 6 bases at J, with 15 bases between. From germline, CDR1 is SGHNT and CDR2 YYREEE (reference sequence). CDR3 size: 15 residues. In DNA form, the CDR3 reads TGTGCCAGCAGCTTGGGCTTAGGGAGGGGTGCTGAAGCTTTCTTT. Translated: CASSLGLGRGAEAFF.

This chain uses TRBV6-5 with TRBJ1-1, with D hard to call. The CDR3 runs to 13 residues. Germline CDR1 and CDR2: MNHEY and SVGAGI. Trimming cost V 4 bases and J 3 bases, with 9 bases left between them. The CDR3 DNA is TGTGCCAGCAGTTCAGGCGGGTACACTGAAGCTTTCTTT. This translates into CASSSGGYTEAFF.

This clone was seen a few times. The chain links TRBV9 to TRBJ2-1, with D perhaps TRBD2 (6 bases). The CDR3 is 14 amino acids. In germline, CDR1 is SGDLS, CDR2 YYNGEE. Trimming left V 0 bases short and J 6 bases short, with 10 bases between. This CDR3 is CASSVVTSGNEQFF. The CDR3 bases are TGTGCCAGCAGCGTAGTGACTAGTGGCAATGAGCAGTTCTTC. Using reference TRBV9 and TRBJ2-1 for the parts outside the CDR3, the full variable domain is DSGVTQTPKHLITATGQRVTLRCSPRSGDLSVYWYQQSLDQGLQFLIQYYNGEERAKGNILERFSAQQFPDLHSELNLSSLELGDSALYFCASSVVTSGNEQFFGPGTRLTVL.

The CDR3, as DNA: TGTGCCACCAGTCCTCCGGGAAGCAATCAGCCCCAGCATTTT. Translated, it gives CATSPPGSNQPQHF. The rearrangement uses TRBV24-1 and TRBJ1-5; D call uncertain. V was shortened by 6 bases and J by 1 base, with 9 bases between the two germline ends. This CDR3 region has 14 residues. Germline CDR1 is KGHDR and CDR2 is SFDVKD.

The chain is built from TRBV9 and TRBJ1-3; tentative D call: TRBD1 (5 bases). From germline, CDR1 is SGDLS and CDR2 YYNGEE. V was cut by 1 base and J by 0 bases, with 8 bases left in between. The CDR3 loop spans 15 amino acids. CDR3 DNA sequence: TGTGCCAGCAGCGTAAGGGGAGGCTCTGGAAACACCATATATTTT. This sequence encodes CASSVRGGSGNTIYF. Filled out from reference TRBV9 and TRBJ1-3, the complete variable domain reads DSGVTQTPKHLITATGQRVTLRCSPRSGDLSVYWYQQSLDQGLQFLIQYYNGEERAKGNILERFSAQQFPDLHSELNLSSLELGDSALYFCASSVRGGSGNTIYFGEGSWLTVV.

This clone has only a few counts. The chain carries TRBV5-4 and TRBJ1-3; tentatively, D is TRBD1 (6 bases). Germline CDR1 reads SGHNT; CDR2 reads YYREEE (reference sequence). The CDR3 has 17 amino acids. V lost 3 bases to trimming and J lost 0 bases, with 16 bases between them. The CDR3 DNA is TGTGCCAGCAGCTCGCTACCGGGACAAGGCTCTGGAAACACCATATATTTT. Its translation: CASSSLPGQGSGNTIYF.

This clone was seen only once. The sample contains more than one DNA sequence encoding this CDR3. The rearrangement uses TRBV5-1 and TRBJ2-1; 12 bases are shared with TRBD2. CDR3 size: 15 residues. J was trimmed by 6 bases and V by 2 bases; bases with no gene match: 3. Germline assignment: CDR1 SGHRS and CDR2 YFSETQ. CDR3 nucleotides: TGCGCCAGCAGCTTACTAGCGGGAGGCGGCAATGAGCAGTTCTTC. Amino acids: CASSLLAGGGNEQFF.

The CDR3 nucleotides read TGTGCCATCAGTGCGAGCAGGGTGAACAATGAAAAACTGTTTTTT. Protein product: CAISASRVNNEKLFF. The chain is built from TRBV10-3 and TRBJ1-4, with D possibly matching TRBD1 (5 bases). In germline, CDR1 is ENHRY, CDR2 SYGVKD. This CDR3 has 15 amino acids. V lost 4 bases and J lost 5, with 14 bases in between.

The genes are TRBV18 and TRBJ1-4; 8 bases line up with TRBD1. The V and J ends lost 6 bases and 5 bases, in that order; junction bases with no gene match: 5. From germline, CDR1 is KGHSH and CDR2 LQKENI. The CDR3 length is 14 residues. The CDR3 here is CASSRDRQNEKLFF. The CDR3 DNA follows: TGTGCCAGCTCTCGGGACAGGCAAAATGAAAAACTGTTTTTT.

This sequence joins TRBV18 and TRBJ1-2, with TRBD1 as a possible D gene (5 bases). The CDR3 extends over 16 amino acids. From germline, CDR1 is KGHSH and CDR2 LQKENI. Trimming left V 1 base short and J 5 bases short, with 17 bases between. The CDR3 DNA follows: TGTGCCAGCTCACCACGCGCCGGGGGAGGGGTTTATGGCTACACCTTC. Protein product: CASSPRAGGGVYGYTF.